These 9 T cell receptor beta chains came from one sample sequenced in a study of T cells in Graves' hyperthyroidism and ophthalmopathy. From RNA transcripts, TCR beta CDR3 regions were amplified. HTBI primers were the set used in a first-round RT-PCR of the TCR CDR3. TCRdb called the multiplex PCR reads again in MiXCR, with one record for every CDR3 protein. The sample yields roughly 600,000 distinct CDR3 sequences, roughly 14% seen once. Sequenced input: blood. The receptors were gathered from a woman aged 45-59 years with Graves' ophthalmopathy.

This clonotype came up a few times. V gene TRBV20-1 combines with J gene TRBJ2-3; 9 nucleotides agree with TRBD2. The V gene's germline CDR1 is DFQATT and CDR2 SNEGSKA (reference sequence). The CDR3 is made up of 17 amino acids. V was clipped by 0 bases and J by 0 bases; unmatched bases: 7. The CDR3 spells CSAREGSGSSSTDTQYF. The DNA for the CDR3 is TGCAGTGCTAGAGAAGGTAGCGGGAGCTCCAGCACAGATACGCAGTATTTT.

This clonotype was recorded many times. The V gene is TRBV15, the J gene TRBJ2-3; the match to TRBD2 covers 16 bases. Germline lookup yields CDR1 LNHNV and CDR2 YYDKDF (reference sequence). Trimming cost V 0 bases and J 7 bases; bases outside gene matches: 7. This CDR3 is 18 amino acids long. CDR3 residues: CATSRDGTSGRASHTQYF. In DNA form, the CDR3 reads TGTGCCACCAGCAGAGATGGGACTAGCGGGAGGGCGTCCCATACGCAGTATTTT. The full variable domain, completed using reference TRBV15 and TRBJ2-3, is DAMVIQNPRYQVTQFGKPVTLSCSQTLNHNVMYWYQQKSSQAPKLLFHYYDKDFNNEADTPDNFQSRRPNTSFCFLDIRSPGLGDTAMYLCATSRDGTSGRASHTQYFGPGTRLTVL.

This clonotype was seen a few times. A read error may be the cause here, since a much bigger clone is one base away. The rearrangement joins TRBV7-8 to TRBJ1-2; 10 nucleotides align to TRBD1. V was clipped by 5 bases and J by 3 bases; unmatched bases: 12. The CDR3 contains 17 residues. CDR1 is SGHVS and CDR2 is FQNEAQ in the germline V gene. The chain's CDR3 is CASSATRTGTGDYGYTF. CDR3 sequence (DNA): TGTGCCAGCAGCGCAACGAGAACCGGGACAGGGGACTATGGCTACACCTTC. Drawing the rest from reference TRBV7-8 and TRBJ1-2, the complete variable domain is GAGVSQSPRYKVAKRGQDVALRCDPISGHVSLFWYQQALGQGPEFLTYFQNEAQLDKSGLPSDRFFAERPEGSVSTLKIQRTQQEDSAVYLCASSATRTGTGDYGYTFGSGTRLTVV.

The chain uses TRBV7-6 and TRBJ2-1, with 14 nucleotides matching TRBD2. Germline lookup yields CDR1 SGHVS and CDR2 FNYEAQ. The CDR3 is 21 amino acids. Losses at the gene ends were 3 bases for V and 1 base for J; bases not matched to a gene: 14. The CDR3 coding sequence is TGTGCCAGCAGCTTCTCCGAGACTAGCGGGAGGGTGATCAAATCCTACAATGAGCAGTTCTTC. Protein product: CASSFSETSGRVIKSYNEQFF.

In this sample, this clonotype turned up many times. The chain is built from TRBV4-3 and TRBJ2-1; the D call may be TRBD1 or TRBD2 (5 bases each). The CDR3 length is 14 residues. The V and J ends lost 5 bases and 0 bases respectively, with 8 bases between them. Germline CDR1 LGHNA, CDR2 YSLEER. The DNA of the CDR3 is TGCGCCAGCAGCACTGGGGGCTCCTACAATGAGCAGTTCTTC. It yields the protein CASSTGGSYNEQFF.

This clonotype was observed a handful of times. This chain connects TRBV19 to TRBJ2-1; D possibly corresponds to TRBD2 (5 bases). There are 14 residues in the CDR3. Trimming pared 6 bases from V and 6 bases from J, leaving 15 bases between. CDR1 and CDR2 from the germline V gene are LNHDA and SQIVND (reference sequence). As DNA, the CDR3 is TGTGCCAGTAGACCGGTGGGAGCCCGCAATGAGCAGTTCTTC. It specifies CASRPVGARNEQFF.

About this clonotype: An end of the junction does not agree with germline; a read error may underlie this. V gene TRBV29-1 combines with J gene TRBJ2-3, with 7 bases that match TRBD2. The germline gives CDR1 SQVTM, CDR2 ANQGSEA. The CDR3 runs 13 residues. The CDR3 nucleotides read TGCGGCGTTACGGGACTAACGGTACTTACGCAGTATTTT. This encodes CGVTGLTVLTQYF.

This clonotype was counted between two and nine times. The gene calls are TRBV15 and TRBJ2-1; TRBD1 matches 12 bases. The CDR3 spans 16 residues. Germline CDR1 LNHNV, CDR2 YYDKDF (reference sequence). V gave up 4 bases and J gave up 7 bases; unmatched junction bases: 8. The CDR3 DNA is TGTGCCACCAGCACACCCGTGGGACAGGGGGCAAATGAGCAGTTCTTC. Translated, it gives CATSTPVGQGANEQFF.

This clonotype occurred a few times. V is TRBV29-1 and J is TRBJ2-7; a possible D gene is TRBD1 (6 bases). The CDR3 covers 13 residues. In germline, CDR1 is SQVTM, CDR2 ANQGSEA. The ends were cut back, 4 bases at V and 7 bases at J, with 17 bases in the middle. CDR3 in DNA: TGCAGCGTTGTTGGGACACTCGGCGGGGAGCAGTACTTC. Its protein is CSVVGTLGGEQYF.